This T cell receptor (beta chain) came from a study of blood T cell repertoires in COVID-19. Study information: COVID-19 samples, acute and convalescent, were from the United States, Italy and Spain. Sources were T cells, B-cell-depleted T cells, or PBMCs; the material itself was cDNA or gDNA.

Original analysis: Reference gene primer amplification gave nucleated cell count estimates. Some clones are missing from TCRdb's copy, which holds only in-frame ones; the method was immunoSEQ multiplex PCR. Clonal size and the V and J genes are those of that table, whereas D and trimming came from the DNA. In the table there are 110,000 to 150,000 clones, approximately 80% of which are singletons. V was shortened by 5 bases and J by 4 bases, with 5 bases between the two germline ends. From germline, CDR1 is MNHEY and CDR2 SVGAGI. CDR3 length: 12 amino acids. This TCR came from a woman in her sixties with acute or convalescent COVID-19. V gene TRBV6-5 combines with J gene TRBJ2-2, with D unclear. Sequenced: peripheral blood. The CDR3 protein is CASSLGTGELFF. DNA of the CDR3: TGTGCCAGCAGTCTAGGCACCGGGGAGCTGTTTTTT.